This T cell receptor beta chain was captured in a study of vaccination and CD4 T cells after COVID-19. Across the study: Participants, all vaccine recipients, received two doses of either BNT162b2 or mRNA-1273. Points from the study as a whole: Only after vaccination were a median 86.3% of convalescents' reactive clones seen.

Sequenced with the Oncomine TCR Beta short-read assay was DNA taken from cultured CD4+ T cells. Each CDR3 protein gets one entry after TCRdb re-called the PCR reads with MiXCR. The data contain around 10,000 distinct CDR3 sequences, about 52% of them singletons. The sample's treatment: roughly 11-day PBMC culture with coronavirus spike peptide pools or control peptides (ViraFEST assay). For ViraFEST, peptide pools expanded antigen-specific T cells, after which the TCRs were sequenced. When 10 days of culture had elapsed, CD4+ T cells were isolated by negative selection. The junction had 5 bases not matched to a gene; V was cut back by 5 bases and J by 6 bases. Per the germline V gene, CDR1 is DFQATT and CDR2 is SNEGSKA (reference sequence). The CDR3 totals 12 residues. This clonotype was counted a few times. The antigen remains unidentified.

The sequencing input was CD4+ T cells from blood, cultured in vitro. This clonotype originated in a human donor who had recovered from COVID-19. The chain employs TRBV20-1 and TRBJ1-2; the match to TRBD1 covers 8 bases. The CDR3 coding sequence is TGCAGTGCTCAGCCGACAGGGGATGGCTACACCTTC. The encoded protein is CSAQPTGDGYTF.